This T cell receptor (beta chain) was documented in a study of blood T cell repertoires in COVID-19. Background on the study: COVID-19 samples from acute and convalescent phases originated in the United States, Italy and Spain. PBMCs, B-cell-depleted T cells, or T cells provided the cDNA or gDNA that made up the material.

V lost 3 bases, J lost 2 bases, and 3 bases stayed unmatched. Germline values: CDR1 LGHNA, CDR2 YNFKEQ. The CDR3 is 14 amino acids. This clone occurred a few times. Authors' processing steps: Reference gene primer amplification in the assay estimated nucleated cell counts. Here immunoSEQ multiplex PCR was the method, and the copy in TCRdb shows in-frame clones only, minus some. Clone size and the V and J calls come from that table; the DNA yielded D and trimming. The sample holds about 260,000 clones, approximately 90% seen once. This TCR was sampled from a woman aged 40-49 years with acute or convalescent COVID-19. The chain combines TRBV4-2 with TRBJ1-2; 7 bases match TRBD1. The sequencing input was peripheral blood. CDR3 residues: CASSQGDSNYGYTF. In DNA, the CDR3 is TGTGCCAGCAGCCAGGGGGACAGCAACTATGGCTACACCTTC.